Following are 25 T cell receptor beta chains from one sample sequenced in a study of T cell clonality in common variable immunodeficiency. TCRdb's table, derived via immunoSEQ multiplex PCR, lists solely in-frame clones and lacks some. In total the sample includes about 64,000 clones, none of them seen once. The specimen was peripheral blood mononuclear cells. The receptors come from a person between 18 and 75 years old in good health.

This clone showed up many times. The read comes to an end 3 residues before the CDR3 does, leaving the germline J gene to fill in the end. The rearrangement links TRBV15 to TRBJ1-5; TRBD1 agrees at 8 bases. CDR1 is LNHNV and CDR2 is YYDKDF in the germline V gene (reference sequence). V was pared by 5 bases and J by 0 bases, with 3 bases of the junction left unmatched. The CDR3 consists of 15 residues. CDR3 bases read: TGTGCCACCAGCTTCGGGACAGGTAGCAATCAGCCC. Protein sequence: CATSFGTGSNQP. The whole CDR3 sequence is CATSFGTGSNQPQHF.

This clone showed up many times. The read halts 3 residues ahead of the CDR3 end, with the missing end drawn from the germline J gene. The chain carries TRBV7-8 and TRBJ2-1, with 14 bases aligning to TRBD2. From germline, CDR1 is SGHVS and CDR2 FQNEAQ. The CDR3 is made up of 15 amino acids. V was pared by 5 bases and J by 7 bases, with 4 bases of the junction left unmatched. CDR3 region: CASSLGTSGRNEQFF. The DNA read from the CDR3 is TGTGCCAGCAGCCTGGGGACTAGCGGGAGAAATGAG.

This clone was picked up many times. The missing CDR3 end, 3 residues past where the read stops, is filled in from the germline J gene. This rearrangement joins TRBV18 to TRBJ1-1, with TRBD1 matching 7 bases. Germline CDR1 is KGHSH and CDR2 is LQKENI. This CDR3 has 14 residues. V shed 7 bases, J shed 3 bases, and the junction held 8 bases outside the gene matches. CDR3 protein: CASLNDREDTEAFF. CDR3 DNA, as far as it was read: TGTGCCAGCTTAAACGACAGGGAGGACACTGAA. Complete variable domain (other parts from reference TRBV18 and TRBJ1-1): NAGVMQNPRHLVRRRGQEARLRCSPMKGHSHVYWYRQLPEEGLKFMVYLQKENIIDESGMPKERFSAEFPKEGPSILRIQQVVRGDSAAYFCASLNDREDTEAFFGQGTRLTVV.

This clone was detected many times. The CDR3 here is CASSPQGAGAEAFF. The CDR3 bases that were read are TGTGCCAGCAGCCCACAGGGGGCTGGGGCTGAA. The rearrangement uses TRBV9 and TRBJ1-1; 9 positions agree with TRBD1. The read is 3 residues too short to cover the CDR3 end, so that end is filled in from the germline J gene. Looked up from germline, CDR1 is SGDLS and CDR2 is YYNGEE. CDR3 length: 14 amino acids. Unmatched junction bases numbered 7, after V lost 4 bases and J lost 6 bases.

This clone was seen ten or more times. Read data end 3 residues before the CDR3 end; the end is taken from the germline J gene. Other DNA sequences within the sample encode an identical CDR3. The chain is built from TRBV5-1 and TRBJ1-1; D remains unclear. This CDR3 is built from 16 residues. Trimming stripped 0 bases from V and 3 bases from J, with 15 bases between. Germline V gives CDR1 SGHRS, CDR2 YFSETQ. The CDR3 DNA, read in part, is TGCGCCAGCAGCTTGGCCGGTGAGGGTAGGTACACTGAA. Translation: CASSLAGEGRYTE. The whole CDR3 protein reads CASSLAGEGRYTEAFF.

This clone was observed many times. The missing CDR3 end, 3 residues past where the read stops, is filled in from the germline J gene. V and J are TRBV7-8 and TRBJ2-7; 9 bases agree with TRBD2. The J segment lost 4 bases and the V segment lost 2 bases, leaving 6 bases of the junction unmatched. The CDR3 contains 15 residues. CDR1 SGHVS and CDR2 FQNEAQ come from the germline V gene. The sequenced part of the CDR3 DNA is TGTGCCAGCAGCTTAAAGAGCGGGAGGATATACGAG. Its translation: CASSLKSGRIYE. The whole CDR3 sequence reads CASSLKSGRIYEQYF.

This clone has ten or more counts. The CDR3 end is not reached by the read, which stops 3 residues before it; the germline J gene fills it in. The rearrangement uses TRBV19 and TRBJ2-3, with TRBD2 identical over 7 bases. The trim removed 6 bases at V and 3 bases at J, leaving 12 bases unmatched. Germline V lookup: CDR1 LNHDA, CDR2 SQIVND (reference sequence). This CDR3 comprises 16 residues. CDR3 DNA, as far as it was read: TGTGCCAGTAGCTCCTCCTGGCGGGGGAAAACAGATACG. Residues: CASSSSWRGKTDT. The CDR3, in full, reads CASSSSWRGKTDTQYF.

This clone has just a few counts. The read ends 3 residues before the CDR3 terminus; that terminus is restored from the germline J gene. The chain has TRBV19 and TRBJ1-1, with D perhaps matching TRBD1 (5 bases). The CDR3 loop spans 15 amino acids. Germline V gene sequence: CDR1 LNHDA, CDR2 SQIVND (reference sequence). CDR3 bases read: TGTGCCAGTAGTGGGCTTGGGAGGGGCGAAAACATT. Translation gives CASSGLGRGENI. The whole CDR3 reads CASSGLGRGENIAFF.

Many counts were recorded for this clone. The part of the CDR3 DNA that was read is TGTGCCAGCAGTGGGACAGGGGGCAAAGGC. This encodes CASSGTGGKG. The CDR3 in its entirety is CASSGTGGKGYTF. The chain is built from TRBV2 and TRBJ1-2; 11 bases agree with TRBD1. The read halts 3 residues ahead of the CDR3 end, with the missing end drawn from the germline J gene. This CDR3 has 13 residues. CDR1 is SNHLY and CDR2 is FYNNEI in the germline V gene.

This clone appeared many times. The read stops 3 residues short of the end of the CDR3; the missing end is completed from the germline J gene. V gene TRBV7-3 combines with J gene TRBJ1-4, with 9 bases aligning to TRBD1. CDR3 length equals 15 residues. In germline, CDR1 is SGHTA, CDR2 FQGTGA. V lost 5 bases, J lost 8 bases, and 9 bases stayed unmatched. CDR3 DNA (partial): TGTGCCAGCAGCCGCTGGACAGGGGAGCGAGAAAAA. Its protein product is CASSRWTGEREK. The entire CDR3 sequence reads CASSRWTGEREKLFF. Full variable domain (outside the CDR3, taken from reference TRBV7-3 and TRBJ1-4): GAGVSQTPSNKVTEKGKYVELRCDPISGHTALYWYRQSLGQGPEFLIYFQGTGAADDSGLPNDRFFAVRPEGSVSTLKIQRTERGDSAVYLCASSRWTGEREKLFFGSGTQLSVL.

There are many counts of this clone. The read falls 3 residues short of the CDR3 end, and the missing part is taken from the germline J gene. The chain couples TRBV2 to TRBJ2-7; TRBD1 agrees at 11 bases. The CDR3 is 14 amino acids. Looked up from germline, CDR1 is SNHLY and CDR2 is FYNNEI. V lost 6 bases, J lost 3 bases, and 4 bases stayed unmatched. Partial CDR3 DNA: TGTGCCAGCAGCGCCGGGACAGGGGGCTACGAG. This sequence encodes CASSAGTGGYE. From start to end, the CDR3 is CASSAGTGGYEQYF.

In this sample, this clone turned up many times. The sequence runs out 3 residues before the end of the CDR3; the remainder is reconstructed from the germline J gene. This chain uses TRBV12-3 or TRBV12-4 with TRBJ1-2; D might be TRBD1 (6 bases). The CDR3 contains 14 residues. With 6 bases removed from V and 0 bases from J, the gap between germline ends came to 11 bases. CDR3 DNA, as far as it was read: TGTGCCAGCAGCCTTAACAGGGCTAACTATGGC. It encodes CASSLNRANYG. The whole CDR3 reads CASSLNRANYGYTF.

This clone was seen many times. The read ends 3 residues before the CDR3 terminus; that terminus is restored from the germline J gene. The chain carries TRBV2 and TRBJ1-4, with a weak D call TRBD1 (5 bases). The germline V gene encodes CDR1 SNHLY and CDR2 FYNNEI. Trimming took 3 bases from V and 6 from J, leaving 11 bases between them. The CDR3 consists of 14 residues. This chain's CDR3 is CASSDGGVYEKLFF. The CDR3 DNA, read in part, is TGTGCCAGCAGTGACGGGGGGGTTTATGAAAAA.

The table lists this clone with many counts. The read terminates 3 residues before the CDR3 end, so the remaining end is supplied by the germline J gene. The V gene is TRBV23-1, the J gene TRBJ2-4; unclear D gene. TRBV23-1 is classed as an ORF, of uncertain function. This CDR3 has 14 amino acids. The V end lost 8 bases, the J end lost 5 bases, and 16 bases lay between the germline ends. CDR3 bases read: TGCGCCAGCCCTCCCTATTCCATAGAAAACATT. It codes for CASPPYSIENI. The complete CDR3 reads CASPPYSIENIQYF.

Many counts were recorded for this clone. The read halts 3 residues ahead of the CDR3 end, with the missing end drawn from the germline J gene. The chain has TRBV5-4 and TRBJ1-2; D is undetermined. The CDR3 sequence is 14 residues long. The germline CDR1 and CDR2 sequences are SGHNT and YYREEE (reference sequence). The ends were cut back, 0 bases at V and 4 bases at J, with 10 bases in the middle. CDR3 sequence reads: CASSLGQKSYGYTF. Partial CDR3 DNA: TGTGCCAGCAGCTTGGGACAAAAAAGCTATGGC.

This clone has at least ten counts. The read is 3 residues too short to cover the CDR3 end, so that end is filled in from the germline J gene. This chain uses TRBV23-1 with TRBJ1-3, with a possible D match to TRBD1 (6 bases). TRBV23-1 is identified as an open reading frame with a role that is uncertain. The CDR3 extends over 16 amino acids. The ends were cut back, 4 bases at V and 2 bases at J, with 15 bases in the middle. The chain's CDR3 is CASSPDQQGAGNTIYF. CDR3 DNA (partial): TGCGCCAGCAGTCCCGACCAACAGGGTGCTGGAAACACC.

This clone was seen ten or more times. Read data end 3 residues before the CDR3 end; the end is taken from the germline J gene. This chain links TRBV18 with TRBJ1-1; a possible D gene is TRBD1 (6 bases). The CDR3 covers 16 residues. V was cut by 4 bases and J by 1 base, with 16 bases left in between. Per the germline V gene, CDR1 is KGHSH and CDR2 is LQKENI. The sequenced part of the CDR3 DNA is TGTGCCAGCTCACGGAAGTCGGGGGGCCCGAACACTGAA. Translated: CASSRKSGGPNTE. The CDR3, in full, reads CASSRKSGGPNTEAFF.

This clone was counted ten times or more. The CDR3 is cut off 3 residues early in the read; its end comes from the germline J gene. V is TRBV19 and J is TRBJ1-4, with a weak D call TRBD1 (6 bases). Germline-derived CDR1 and CDR2 are LNHDA and SQIVND (reference sequence). Trimming cost V 4 bases and J 8 bases, with 8 bases left between them. This CDR3 contains 12 residues. CDR3 bases read: TGTGCCAGTAGTAGGGACAAAGAAAAA. Its protein is CASSRDKEK. The entire CDR3 sequence reads CASSRDKEKLFF.

This clone was observed at least ten times. The read comes to an end 3 residues before the CDR3 does, leaving the germline J gene to fill in the end. The chain combines TRBV12-3 or TRBV12-4 with TRBJ1-2; 9 nucleotides match TRBD1. The junction had 1 base not matched to a gene; V was cut back by 6 bases and J by 2 bases. CDR3 length equals 13 residues. The CDR3 sequence: CASRGTGNYGYTF. CDR3 DNA (partial): TGTGCCAGCAGAGGGACAGGGAACTATGGC.

This clone was counted ten times or more. The CDR3 end falls 3 residues outside the read, so it is completed with the germline J gene. The chain is built from TRBV6-1 and TRBJ2-2; TRBD1 might be the D (6 bases). Trimming cost V 4 bases and J 7 bases, with 13 bases left between them. Germline loops: CDR1 MNHNS, CDR2 SASEGT. The CDR3 consists of 14 residues. The part of the CDR3 DNA that was read is TGTGCCAGCAGTGCGGGACATCCGGTCGGGGAG. Residues: CASSAGHPVGE. The CDR3 in full is CASSAGHPVGELFF.

There are many counts of this clone. The observed sequence ends 3 residues before the CDR3 terminus, with the missing tail filled in from the germline J gene. The V and J genes are TRBV28 and TRBJ1-1, with 9 bases aligning to TRBD1. V was pared by 6 bases and J by 5 bases, with 10 bases of the junction left unmatched. CDR1 MDHEN and CDR2 SYDVKM come from the germline V gene. The CDR3 sequence is 15 residues long. The CDR3 DNA, read in part, is TGTGCCAGCAGCGAGGGACAGGGAAGGAAAACTGAA. It translates to CASSEGQGRKTE. The CDR3 in full is CASSEGQGRKTEAFF.

This clone occurred many times. Read data end 3 residues before the CDR3 end; the end is taken from the germline J gene. The gene calls are TRBV14 and TRBJ1-2; TRBD1 might be the D (5 bases). CDR1 is SGHDN and CDR2 is FVKESK in the germline V gene. This CDR3 is 12 amino acids long. Here the CDR3 reads CASSQGGVGYTF. The DNA read from the CDR3 is TGTGCCAGCAGCCAAGGAGGGGTCGGC. The whole variable domain, remainder taken from reference TRBV14 and TRBJ1-2, is EAGVTQFPSHSVIEKGQTVTLRCDPISGHDNLYWYRRVMGKEIKFLLHFVKESKQDESGMPNNRFLAERTGGTYSTLKVQPAELEDSGVYFCASSQGGVGYTFGSGTRLTVV.

At least ten counts were recorded for this clone. With the read ending 3 residues before the CDR3 end, the germline J gene is used to fill in that end. The chain carries TRBV19 and TRBJ1-4; possible D gene TRBD1, 5 bases. Germline CDR1 is LNHDA and CDR2 is SQIVND (reference sequence). V lost 4 bases and J 5 bases, leaving 14 bases between the germline ends. CDR3 length: 15 residues. CDR3 protein: CASSTSRVGNEKLFF. The part of the CDR3 DNA that was read is TGTGCCAGTAGTACCTCCAGGGTGGGAAATGAAAAA.

In this sample, this clone turned up many times. The read terminates 3 residues ahead of where the CDR3 ends, so the germline J gene completes it. This chain joins TRBV5-1 and TRBJ2-2; D is possibly TRBD1 (5 bases). This CDR3 spans 14 amino acids. Germline V lookup: CDR1 SGHRS, CDR2 YFSETQ. V lost 1 base and J 1 base, leaving 5 bases between the germline ends. This CDR3 is CASSLTGNTGELFF. The sequenced part of the CDR3 DNA is TGCGCCAGCAGCTTGACAGGGAACACCGGGGAG.

This clone was picked up many times. The DNA ends 3 residues before the CDR3 does, and the rest of the CDR3 is filled in from the germline J gene. The chain couples TRBV5-1 to TRBJ2-6, with D perhaps matching TRBD1 (6 bases). The CDR3 consists of 16 residues. Per the germline V gene, CDR1 is SGHRS and CDR2 is YFSETQ. With 0 bases removed from V and 2 bases from J, the gap between germline ends came to 9 bases. The sequenced CDR3 bases are TGCGCCAGCAGCTTGGCCCAGGGGACTGGGGCCAACGTC. This gives the protein CASSLAQGTGANV. The entire CDR3 protein reads CASSLAQGTGANVLTF.